Shown below are 30 T cell receptor beta chains from a single sample sequenced in a study of blood T cell repertoires in COVID-19. Data came from immunoSEQ multiplex PCR; TCRdb stores just in-frame clones and leaves some out. The sample carries 200,000 to 250,000 clones, 85% to 90% recorded once. The sequencing sample was made of peripheral blood. The receptors here all came from a young man with COVID-19, enrolled during active disease.

The chain uses TRBV5-8 and TRBJ2-3; weak D call: TRBD1 (6 bases). This CDR3 has 15 residues. The V gene's germline CDR1 is SGHTS and CDR2 YDEGEE. Deletions cut 0 bases from V and 3 bases from J, with 11 bases between. The CDR3 nucleotides are TGTGCCAGCAGCTTGGAAGTAGGGGGTACAGATACGCAGTATTTT. Protein product: CASSLEVGGTDTQYF.

The chain employs TRBV5-4 and TRBJ1-2; D perhaps matches TRBD1 (6 bases). CDR3 size: 16 residues. The V end lost 4 bases, the J end lost 1 base, and 17 bases lay between the germline ends. Germline V gene sequence: CDR1 SGHNT, CDR2 YYREEE (reference sequence). CDR3 DNA sequence: TGTGCCAGCAGCCCCCACAGGGTGGGATTTAACTATGGCTACACCTTC. Protein product: CASSPHRVGFNYGYTF.

The chain links TRBV7-2 to TRBJ2-1, with TRBD2 matching over 9 bases. The CDR3 totals 16 residues. Trimming took 2 bases from V and 6 from J; bases not matched to a gene: 8. CDR1 is SGHTA, CDR2 FQGNSA, per germline. The CDR3 here is CASSLMRGGLGNEQFF. In nucleotides, the CDR3 is TGTGCCAGCAGCTTAATGCGGGGGGGCCTGGGCAATGAGCAGTTCTTC.

The CDR3 here is CASSSGVNQAGNTIYF. CDR3 DNA: TGCGCCAGCAGCTCGGGAGTGAACCAAGCTGGAAACACCATATATTTT. This rearrangement joins TRBV5-1 to TRBJ1-3; D remains ambiguous. V gave up 3 bases and J gave up 2 bases, with 15 bases separating them. The germline CDR1 and CDR2 sequences are SGHRS and YFSETQ. The CDR3 sequence is 16 residues long.

The chain couples TRBV6-1 to TRBJ2-7; TRBD2 matches 9 bases. CDR3 length: 13 amino acids. Germline V lookup: CDR1 MNHNS, CDR2 SASEGT. V trimming: 1 base; J trimming: 8 bases; junction bases outside the gene matches: 3. CDR3 DNA sequence: TGTGCCAGCAGTGAAGTTCTAGCGGGAAAGCAGTACTTC. It yields the protein CASSEVLAGKQYF.

The chain has TRBV4-3 and TRBJ2-3, with 7 bases identical to TRBD2. The CDR3 sequence is 17 residues long. The V gene end was trimmed by 0 bases and the J gene end by 2 bases; junction bases not matched to a gene: 8. Looked up from germline, CDR1 is LGHNA and CDR2 is YSLEER. This CDR3 is CASSQEFRREFTDTQYF. In DNA form, the CDR3 reads TGCGCCAGCAGCCAAGAGTTTCGGCGGGAGTTCACAGATACGCAGTATTTT.

The V and J genes are TRBV5-3 and TRBJ1-6, with 8 bases fitting TRBD1. TRBV5-3 is marked as an open reading frame, function uncertain. CDR3 size: 18 residues. The V segment lost 3 bases and the J segment 8 bases; nucleotides outside the gene matches: 16. CDR3 DNA: TGTGCCAGAAGCTCCCACCTCACCAGGGGGCCCTTTGATTCACCCCTCCACTTT. Its translation: CARSSHLTRGPFDSPLHF.

Here the CDR3 reads CASSTVQGKLFF. The CDR3 DNA reads as TGTGCCAGCAGCACGGTCCAGGGAAAACTGTTTTTT. The V and J genes are TRBV11-2 and TRBJ1-4, with D possibly matching TRBD1 (5 bases). The CDR3 covers 12 residues. V lost 5 bases, J lost 10 bases, and 11 bases lay in between. CDR1 is SGHAT and CDR2 is FQNNGV in the germline V gene.

The rearrangement links TRBV5-4 to TRBJ2-2, with 8 bases fitting TRBD1. The CDR3 runs 15 residues. The V and J ends lost 3 bases and 6 bases, in that order; junction bases with no gene match: 7. Germline V CDR1 and CDR2: SGHNT, YYREEE (reference sequence). DNA for the CDR3: TGTGCCAGCAGCTCGATGGACAGGGCTGCCGGGGAGCTGTTTTTT. It encodes CASSSMDRAAGELFF.

The chain uses TRBV18 and TRBJ2-7, with 8 bases that match TRBD1. V lost 2 bases and J lost 3; bases outside the gene matches: 6. Germline assignment: CDR1 KGHSH and CDR2 LQKENI. The CDR3 length is 15 residues. For the CDR3, the DNA is TGTGCCAGCTCACCAGGGACAGGACAGGGCTACGAGCAGTACTTC. Its translation: CASSPGTGQGYEQYF.

The chain uses TRBV29-1 and TRBJ2-1, with TRBD1 identical over 9 bases. The germline V gene has CDR1 SQVTM and CDR2 ANQGSEA. V was pared by 6 bases and J by 4 bases, with 10 bases of the junction left unmatched. CDR3 size: 15 residues. CDR3 DNA: TGCAGCGTCAGTCCGGGACAGGGTGGATACAATGAGCAGTTCTTC. Translation: CSVSPGQGGYNEQFF.

The V and J genes are TRBV7-2 and TRBJ1-6; no definite D call. Trimming shortened V by 2 bases and J by 5 bases, and 13 bases separated the two germline ends. Germline assignment: CDR1 SGHTA and CDR2 FQGNSA. The CDR3 sequence is 16 residues long. Here the CDR3 reads CASSLLGIRDNSPLHF. The CDR3 DNA reads as TGTGCCAGCAGCTTACTCGGGATTAGAGATAATTCACCCCTCCACTTT.

The chain couples TRBV13 to TRBJ2-3, with 11 positions matching TRBD2. Germline V lookup: CDR1 PRHDT, CDR2 FYEKMQ (reference sequence). CDR3 size: 19 residues. The junction had 14 bases not matched to a gene; V was cut back by 4 bases and J by 2 bases. DNA for the CDR3: TGTGCCAGCAGCTGGCAACTAGCGGGGGCCGAATTACTCACAGATACGCAGTATTTT. Its translation: CASSWQLAGAELLTDTQYF.

J is TRBJ2-2 and V is TRBV19; D is perhaps TRBD1 (6 bases). This CDR3 region has 15 residues. Germline V gene data show CDR1 as LNHDA and CDR2 as SQIVND (reference sequence). V was pared by 5 bases and J by 6 bases, with 16 bases between. CDR3 sequence: CASSLPYTGPGELFF. As DNA, the CDR3 is TGTGCCAGTAGTCTCCCGTATACAGGGCCCGGGGAGCTGTTTTTT.

The chain links TRBV24-1 to TRBJ2-1; 9 bases line up with TRBD1. The J segment lost 6 bases and the V segment lost 6 bases, leaving 11 bases of the junction unmatched. Germline loops: CDR1 KGHDR, CDR2 SFDVKD. CDR3 length: 16 residues. The CDR3 sequence is CATSLQGAVRTNEQFF. CDR3 sequence (DNA): TGTGCCACCAGTCTACAGGGGGCCGTCAGGACCAATGAGCAGTTCTTC.

This chain uses TRBV18 with TRBJ2-5; weak D call: TRBD1 (5 bases). The CDR3 loop spans 13 amino acids. The V and J ends lost 1 base and 5 bases respectively, with 8 bases between them. Germline loops: CDR1 KGHSH, CDR2 LQKENI. CDR3 residues: CASSPQGVETQYF. The CDR3 DNA reads as TGTGCCAGCTCACCACAAGGGGTCGAGACCCAGTACTTC.

The chain is built from TRBV5-4 and TRBJ2-1, with a possible D match to TRBD1 (6 bases). This CDR3 comprises 15 residues. Germline CDR1 reads SGHNT; CDR2 reads YYREEE (reference sequence). V lost 0 bases, J lost 10 bases, and 17 bases lay in between. Here the CDR3 reads CASSLGEVGGREQFF. DNA for the CDR3: TGTGCCAGCAGCTTGGGAGAGGTTGGGGGCAGAGAGCAGTTCTTC. The whole variable domain, filled in from reference TRBV5-4 and TRBJ2-1, reads ETGVTQSPTHLIKTRGQQVTLRCSSQSGHNTVSWYQQALGQGPQFIFQYYREEENGRGNFPPRFSGLQFPNYSSELNVNALELDDSALYLCASSLGEVGGREQFFGPGTRLTVL.

This chain uses TRBV10-3 with TRBJ2-3; D might be TRBD2 (6 bases). The V gene lost 6 bases and the J gene lost 2 bases, with 9 bases spanning the gap. The V gene's germline CDR1 is ENHRY and CDR2 SYGVKD. CDR3 length: 13 amino acids. The DNA of the CDR3 is TGTGCCATCAGCCGGGAGCCCACAGATACGCAGTATTTT. It specifies CAISREPTDTQYF.

The rearrangement uses TRBV7-9 and TRBJ2-3; 9 bases are shared with TRBD2. The germline gives CDR1 SEHNR, CDR2 FQNEAQ (reference sequence). This CDR3 has 17 amino acids. The V gene end was trimmed by 0 bases and the J gene end by 4 bases; junction bases not matched to a gene: 8. CDR3 DNA sequence: TGTGCCAGCAGCTTAGCGATGGGGACTAGCAGGCCAGATACGCAGTATTTT. It translates to CASSLAMGTSRPDTQYF.

This clone was seen a few times. The chain has TRBV19 and TRBJ2-2; a possible D gene is TRBD1 (6 bases). The V gene's germline CDR1 is LNHDA and CDR2 SQIVND (reference sequence). The CDR3 extends over 14 amino acids. V shed 1 base and J shed 9 bases, with 12 bases lying between them. The CDR3 nucleotides read TGTGCCAGTAGTATAGCCCCCCAGGGGTGGGAGCTGTTTTTT. This sequence encodes CASSIAPQGWELFF.

The rearrangement links TRBV4-3 to TRBJ1-2; 9 positions agree with TRBD1. Germline V gives CDR1 LGHNA, CDR2 YSLEER. The V segment lost 0 bases and the J segment 6 bases; nucleotides outside the gene matches: 8. This CDR3 has 16 amino acids. CDR3 region: CASSQDLGTGSHGYTF. The DNA of the CDR3 is TGCGCCAGCAGCCAAGATCTTGGGACAGGGAGCCATGGCTACACCTTC.

The V and J genes are TRBV30 and TRBJ2-2, with 12 bases that match TRBD2. CDR3 length equals 16 residues. The ends lost 3 bases at V and 6 bases at J; junction bases unmatched: 8. The V gene's germline CDR1 is GTSNPN and CDR2 SVGIG (reference sequence). This CDR3 reads CAWRSATSGRPGELFF. The CDR3 nucleotides are TGTGCCTGGAGGTCTGCGACTAGCGGGAGACCCGGGGAGCTGTTTTTT.

The V gene is TRBV10-1, the J gene TRBJ2-1; D call uncertain. The CDR3 is 18 residues long. The V end lost 3 bases, the J end lost 2 bases, and 20 bases lay between the germline ends. Looked up from germline, CDR1 is WNHNN and CDR2 is SYGVQD (reference sequence). CDR3 DNA sequence: TGCGCCAGCAGTGATGGTTCTGATTGTAGCCCCACCTACAATGAGCAGTTCTTC. Protein sequence: CASSDGSDCSPTYNEQFF.

The gene calls are TRBV3-1 (or the pseudogene TRBV3-2) and TRBJ1-1; D is uncertain. CDR1 is LGHDT and CDR2 is YNNKEL in the germline V gene (reference sequence). The CDR3 is 14 residues long. Deletions cut 2 bases from V and 5 bases from J, with 12 bases between. For the CDR3, the DNA is TGTGCCAGCAGCCAACCGATCAGAGGGACTGAAGCTTTCTTT. Translation: CASSQPIRGTEAFF.

The gene calls are TRBV24-1 and TRBJ2-3; 9 bases are a match to TRBD2. Germline CDR1 KGHDR, CDR2 SFDVKD. The J segment lost 4 bases and the V segment lost 4 bases, leaving 14 bases of the junction unmatched. The CDR3 has 18 amino acids. The chain's CDR3 is CATSDSLIIAGDPDTQYF. The CDR3 DNA sequence: TGTGCCACCAGTGACTCCCTCATCATAGCGGGAGACCCAGATACGCAGTATTTT.

The rearrangement links TRBV27 to TRBJ2-7; tentative D call: TRBD1 (6 bases). Germline assignment: CDR1 MNHEY and CDR2 SMNVEV (reference sequence). The ends were cut back, 5 bases at V and 2 bases at J, with 13 bases in the middle. CDR3 size: 14 residues. The chain's CDR3 is CASSQGQTPYEQYF. DNA for the CDR3: TGTGCCAGCAGTCAAGGACAGACGCCCTACGAGCAGTACTTC.

The chain recombines TRBV18 with TRBJ2-7; D is ambiguous. This CDR3 is built from 13 residues. Germline CDR1 is KGHSH and CDR2 is LQKENI. V lost 0 bases to trimming and J lost 1 base, with 4 bases between them. The CDR3 loop reads CASSPPRSYEQYF. The CDR3 DNA is TGTGCCAGCTCACCACCCAGGTCCTACGAGCAGTACTTC.

The rearrangement uses TRBV19 and TRBJ2-1, with 9 bases matching TRBD1. Germline V gene lookup returns CDR1 LNHDA and CDR2 SQIVND (reference sequence). This CDR3 comprises 14 residues. Unmatched junction bases numbered 1, after V lost 1 base and J lost 6 bases. The CDR3 here is CASSIGTGVNEQFF. CDR3 coding DNA: TGTGCCAGTAGTATAGGGACAGGGGTCAATGAGCAGTTCTTC. The variable domain in full, completed from reference TRBV19 and TRBJ2-1, reads DGGITQSPKYLFRKEGQNVTLSCEQNLNHDAMYWYRQDPGQGLRLIYYSQIVNDFQKGDIAEGYSVSREKKESFPLTVTSAQKNPTAFYLCASSIGTGVNEQFFGPGTRLTVL.

This clone was recorded only once. The V call is TRBV10-3, the J call TRBJ2-1; no firm D call. There are 12 residues in the CDR3. The germline CDR1 and CDR2 sequences are ENHRY and SYGVKD. Trimming cost V 8 bases and J 5 bases, with 10 bases left between them. The CDR3 DNA sequence: TGTGCCATCGGGCCGGAAAACAATGAGCAGTTCTTC. Amino acid sequence: CAIGPENNEQFF.

The chain has TRBV4-3 and TRBJ1-4, with D tentatively TRBD1 (5 bases). The CDR3 extends over 15 amino acids. The V gene lost 1 base and the J gene lost 4 bases, with 10 bases spanning the gap. CDR1 and CDR2 (germline): LGHNA, YSLEER. The CDR3 bases are TGCGCCAGCAGCCAAGGAAGGGGCGTTAATGAAAAACTGTTTTTT. The encoded protein is CASSQGRGVNEKLFF.